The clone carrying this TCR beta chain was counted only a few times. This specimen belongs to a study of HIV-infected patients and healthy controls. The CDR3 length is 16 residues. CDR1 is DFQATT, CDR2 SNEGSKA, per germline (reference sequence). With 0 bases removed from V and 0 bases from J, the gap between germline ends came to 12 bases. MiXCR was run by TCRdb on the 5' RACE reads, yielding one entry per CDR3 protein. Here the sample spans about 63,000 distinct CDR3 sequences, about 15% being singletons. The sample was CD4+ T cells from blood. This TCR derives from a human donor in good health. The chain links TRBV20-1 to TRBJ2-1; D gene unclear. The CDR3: CSARDHRTRSYNEQFF. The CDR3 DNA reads TGCAGTGCTAGAGATCACCGGACCCGCTCCTACAATGAGCAGTTCTTC.